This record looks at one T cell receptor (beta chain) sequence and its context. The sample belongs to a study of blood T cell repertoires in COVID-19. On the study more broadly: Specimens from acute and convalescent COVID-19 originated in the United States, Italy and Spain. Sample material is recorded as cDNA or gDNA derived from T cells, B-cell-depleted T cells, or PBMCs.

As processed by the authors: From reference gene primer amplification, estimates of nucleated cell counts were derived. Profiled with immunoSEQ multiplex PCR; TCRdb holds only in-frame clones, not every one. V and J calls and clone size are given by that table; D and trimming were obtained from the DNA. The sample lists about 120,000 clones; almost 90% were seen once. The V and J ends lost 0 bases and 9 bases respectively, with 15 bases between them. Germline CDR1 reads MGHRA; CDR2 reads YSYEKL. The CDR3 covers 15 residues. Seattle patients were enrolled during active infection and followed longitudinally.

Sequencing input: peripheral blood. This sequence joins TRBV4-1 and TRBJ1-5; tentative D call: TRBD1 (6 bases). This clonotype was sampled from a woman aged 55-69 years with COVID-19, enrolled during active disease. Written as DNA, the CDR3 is TGCGCCAGCAGCCAAGATCCTCTGGGGGCGCGGCCCCAGCATTTT. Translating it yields CASSQDPLGARPQHF.